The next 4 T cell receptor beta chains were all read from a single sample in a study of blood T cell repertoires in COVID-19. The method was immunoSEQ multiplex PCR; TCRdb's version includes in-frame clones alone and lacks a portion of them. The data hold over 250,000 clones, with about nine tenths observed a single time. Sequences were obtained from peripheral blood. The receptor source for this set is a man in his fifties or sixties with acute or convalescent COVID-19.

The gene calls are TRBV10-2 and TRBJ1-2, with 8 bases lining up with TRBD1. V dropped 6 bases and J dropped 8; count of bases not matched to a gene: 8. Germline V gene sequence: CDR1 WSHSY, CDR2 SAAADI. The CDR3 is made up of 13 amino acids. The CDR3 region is CASRDRAPGGYTF. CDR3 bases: TGCGCCAGCAGGGACAGGGCGCCGGGAGGCTACACCTTC.

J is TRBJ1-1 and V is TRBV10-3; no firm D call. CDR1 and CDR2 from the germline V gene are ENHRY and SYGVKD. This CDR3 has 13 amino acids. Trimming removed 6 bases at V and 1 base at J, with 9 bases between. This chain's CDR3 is CAIRDRGNTEAFF. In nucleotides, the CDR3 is TGTGCCATCAGGGACCGGGGGAACACTGAAGCTTTCTTT.

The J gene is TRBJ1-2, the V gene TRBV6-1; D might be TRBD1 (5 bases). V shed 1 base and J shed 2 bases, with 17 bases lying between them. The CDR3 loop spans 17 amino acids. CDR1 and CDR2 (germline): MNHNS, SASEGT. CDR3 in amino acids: CASSEGGRVGKNYGYTF. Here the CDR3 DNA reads TGTGCCAGCAGTGAAGGTGGCAGGGTGGGGAAAAACTATGGCTACACCTTC.

The CDR3 sequence is CASSPRSGKGSLSNQPQHF. The CDR3 coding sequence is TGTGCCAGCAGCCCGAGGTCGGGGAAAGGGTCCCTCAGCAATCAGCCCCAGCATTTT. V is TRBV7-8 and J is TRBJ1-5, with D uncertain. The CDR3 runs to 19 residues. Trimming stripped 5 bases from V and 1 base from J, with 24 bases between. CDR1 and CDR2 from the germline V gene are SGHVS and FQNEAQ.